This entry concerns a single TCR beta chain. Trimming at V came to 0 bases and at J to 3 bases, leaving 6 bases not matched to a gene. Per germline, CDR1 KGHSH and CDR2 LQKENI. CDR3 length equals 17 residues. The sample is drawn from a study of blood T cell repertoires in COVID-19. Study information: Spain, Italy and the United States supplied samples that represented acute and convalescent COVID-19. From T cells, B-cell-depleted T cells, or PBMCs came the material, which was cDNA or gDNA.

In the study's own analysis: Nucleated cell counts were estimated from reference gene primer amplification. TCRdb's table, derived via immunoSEQ multiplex PCR, lists solely in-frame clones and lacks some. V and J calls plus clone size are reproduced from that table; the DNA served to infer D and trimming. The table records 30,000 to 40,000 clones, 80% to 95% of them present only once. Sequencing input: peripheral blood. V and J are TRBV18 and TRBJ2-2; 8 bases fit TRBD2. The clonotype was recovered from a man aged 50 or older with active COVID-19. This chain's CDR3 is CASSPPSSGFDTGELFF. In DNA, the CDR3 is TGTGCCAGCTCACCACCATCTAGCGGGTTCGACACCGGGGAGCTGTTTTTT.